This T cell receptor (beta chain) was sequenced during a study of T cell repertoires in cytomegalovirus infection (dated by TCRdb to the late 2010s). Some background on the complete study: The HLA type of each donor mattered for the analysis, because public TCR beta signatures pointed to carriage of CMV infection along with the matching HLA type.

After removal of 5 bases from V and 7 bases from J, the junction retains 7 bases not matched to a gene. The germline V gene provides CDR1 SGHTA and CDR2 FQGNSA. From the cysteine up to the phenylalanine, the CDR3 has a length of 15 residues. Only the CDR3 part of the read is kept: 45 bases, read in frame from the first base. What the research found in general, with its limitations: In both this cohort and an independent roughly 400-donor cohort, the cumulative frequency of public TCR beta family members distinguished carriers of CMV infection plus the relevant HLA type. The ex vivo response was dominated by HLA-C-restricted CMV-specific TCR beta clonotypes, and the single most frequent clonotype in two of eight donors was supplied by these HLA-C-restricted clonotypes.

This clonotype has a count of ten or more. The clone's antigen remains unknown. No base qualities exist here, and no much larger clone lies one base off it. Sequencing instrument: Illumina HiSeq 1500. The raw public data were reprocessed by TCRdb itself: fastp quality trimming at Q25, MiXCR clonotype calling, in-frame beta chains only. Rows are combined by CDR3 protein, so each entry shows the most common genes and DNA. Here the sample has over 300,000 distinct CDR3 sequences; 9% to 9.5% occur a single time. The ten most abundant clones make up roughly 4% of the sample. This sequence uses TRBV7-2 and TRBJ2-2; a stretch of 10 junction bases matches TRBD2. This TCR derives from a human donor in good health (CMV status not recorded). Some clones in this sample may be carry-over from other donors' samples. Specimen: PBMCs. Read as DNA, the sequence is TGTGCCAGCAGCCCTACTAGCGGGGAAGGCGGGGAGCTGTTTTTT. This codes for CASSPTSGEGGELFF.